These 20 T cell receptor beta chains came from one sample sequenced in a study of T cell changes during pregnancy in multiple sclerosis. The data were produced by immunoSEQ multiplex PCR, yet TCRdb's version contains in-frame clones alone and is incomplete. The repertoire includes approximately 88,000 clones, around 92% of them detected once, and about 2% sits in the top ten. This sample comprised peripheral blood, obtained in the third trimester of pregnancy. The receptors were gathered from a female donor with multiple sclerosis, enrolled in a pregnancy study.

The rearrangement uses TRBV28 and TRBJ2-3, with TRBD1 as a possible D gene (6 bases). Germline V gene data show CDR1 as MDHEN and CDR2 as SYDVKM. V was cut by 5 bases and J by 1 base, with 10 bases left in between. The CDR3 spans 14 residues. CDR3 nucleotides: TGTGCCAGCAGTACGGGACACCGCACAGATACGCAGTATTTT. Protein product: CASSTGHRTDTQYF.

V and J are TRBV27 and TRBJ1-1; TRBD1 matches at 7 bases. The CDR3 contains 17 residues. Losses at the gene ends were 5 bases for V and 5 bases for J; bases not matched to a gene: 17. Germline CDR1 and CDR2: MNHEY and SMNVEV (reference sequence). CDR3 amino acids: CASSVPGQRGEVTEAFF. The CDR3 coding sequence is TGTGCCAGCAGTGTACCGGGACAGCGGGGGGAGGTTACTGAAGCTTTCTTT.

The CDR3 nucleotides read TGTGCCAGCACCCCTCTCGGGGGAAACACTGAAGCTTTCTTT. It translates to CASTPLGGNTEAFF. The rearrangement joins TRBV27 to TRBJ1-1, with a weak D call TRBD1 (5 bases). The germline CDR1 and CDR2 sequences are MNHEY and SMNVEV (reference sequence). The V end was cut by 7 bases, the J end by 2 bases, with 14 bases between. This CDR3 is 14 amino acids long.

As regards this clone: Germline and junction disagree at one end, which may indicate a read error. J is TRBJ2-1 and V is TRBV11-3; 8 bases align to TRBD1. CDR1 and CDR2 from the germline V gene are SGHNT and YENEEA. The CDR3 has 15 amino acids. The CDR3 loop is CASSLDRGRGNEQFF. The CDR3 DNA reads TGTGCCAGCAGCCTAGACAGGGGAAGGGGCAATGAGCAGTTCTTC.

V and J are TRBV18 and TRBJ2-3, with 7 bases lining up with TRBD2. V was clipped by 2 bases and J by 0 bases; unmatched bases: 5. The CDR3 contains 16 residues. Germline V gene sequence: CDR1 KGHSH, CDR2 LQKENI. The CDR3 spells CASSPELAESTDTQYF. The CDR3 DNA reads TGTGCCAGCTCACCAGAGCTAGCGGAGAGCACAGATACGCAGTATTTT.

The rearrangement links TRBV19 to TRBJ2-3; perhaps TRBD1 as D (6 bases). Looked up from germline, CDR1 is LNHDA and CDR2 is SQIVND (reference sequence). V lost 5 bases and J lost 3, with 18 bases in between. This CDR3 is built from 16 residues. The CDR3 spells CASSALPETGTDTQYF. CDR3 sequence (DNA): TGTGCCAGTAGTGCACTGCCCGAAACAGGGACAGATACGCAGTATTTT.

The genes are TRBV29-1 and TRBJ2-3; no reliable D call. The germline V gene has CDR1 SQVTM and CDR2 ANQGSEA. V was trimmed by 0 bases and J by 0 bases, leaving 10 bases between them. The CDR3 has 15 amino acids. Written as DNA, the CDR3 is TGCAGCGTTGAAGAGATAGACACCAGCACAGATACGCAGTATTTT. Its translation: CSVEEIDTSTDTQYF.

The genes are TRBV18 and TRBJ2-7; no definite D call. The CDR3 has 13 amino acids. V was pared by 0 bases and J by 4 bases, with 7 bases between. CDR1 KGHSH and CDR2 LQKENI come from the germline V gene. CDR3 DNA sequence: TGTGCCAGCTCACCACCGAGTATTTACGAGCAGTACTTC. This translates into CASSPPSIYEQYF.

V gene TRBV19 combines with J gene TRBJ1-4, with D possibly being TRBD1 (5 bases). In germline, CDR1 is LNHDA, CDR2 SQIVND (reference sequence). Trimming left V 5 bases short and J 4 bases short, with 11 bases between. The length of the CDR3 is 14 residues. The CDR3 spells CASSLGLVNEKLFF. The CDR3 DNA sequence: TGTGCCAGTAGTTTGGGACTGGTTAATGAAAAACTGTTTTTT.

The gene calls are TRBV4-2 and TRBJ2-7, with D maybe TRBD2 (5 bases). The V end lost 0 bases, the J end lost 5 bases, and 11 bases lay between the germline ends. CDR3 size: 14 residues. Germline values: CDR1 LGHNA, CDR2 YNFKEQ. Written as DNA, the CDR3 is TGTGCCAGCAGCCAAGAGGGAGCGCGGGACGAGCAGTACTTC. Residues: CASSQEGARDEQYF.

This clone was detected once. This rearrangement joins TRBV25-1 to TRBJ1-5; D gene ambiguous. Trimming cost V 5 bases and J 0 bases, with 14 bases left between them. Germline V gives CDR1 MGHDK, CDR2 SYGVNS. This CDR3 is built from 16 residues. Here the CDR3 reads CASSPNGASSNQPQHF. The CDR3 DNA follows: TGTGCCAGCAGTCCTAATGGAGCGAGTAGCAATCAGCCCCAGCATTTT.

The chain is built from TRBV5-1 and TRBJ1-5, with D perhaps TRBD1 (5 bases). The length of the CDR3 is 14 residues. Trimming pared 0 bases from V and 5 bases from J, leaving 9 bases between. Per germline, CDR1 SGHRS and CDR2 YFSETQ. CDR3 residues: CASSLGPGDQPQHF. In DNA form, the CDR3 reads TGCGCCAGCAGCTTGGGACCGGGGGATCAGCCCCAGCATTTT.

This chain links TRBV28 with TRBJ1-2; 8 positions match TRBD1. V shed 2 bases and J 5 bases; nucleotides not matched to a gene: 1. Germline assignment: CDR1 MDHEN and CDR2 SYDVKM. This CDR3 is built from 13 residues. CDR3 sequence reads: CASSLDRGYGYTF. The CDR3 nucleotides read TGTGCCAGCAGTTTAGACAGGGGTTATGGCTACACCTTC.

In DNA form, the CDR3 reads TGTGCCAGCAGCAACCTAGCGGGAGGGAGGAACACCGGGGAGCTGTTTTTT. It encodes CASSNLAGGRNTGELFF. The chain has TRBV4-2 and TRBJ2-2; 12 nucleotides line up with TRBD2. V shed 5 bases and J 1 base; nucleotides not matched to a gene: 5. Per germline, CDR1 LGHNA and CDR2 YNFKEQ. The CDR3 totals 17 residues.

J is TRBJ2-7 and V is TRBV4-3; D unresolved. Trimming shortened V by 0 bases and J by 0 bases, and 9 bases separated the two germline ends. The CDR3 has 15 residues. The V gene's germline CDR1 is LGHNA and CDR2 YSLEER. CDR3 residues: CASSQETVSSYEQYF. In nucleotides, the CDR3 is TGCGCCAGCAGCCAAGAAACAGTCAGCTCCTACGAGCAGTACTTC.

The V call is TRBV11-2, the J call TRBJ1-1; 7 bases are a match to TRBD1. The germline gives CDR1 SGHAT, CDR2 FQNNGV. This CDR3 contains 15 residues. The trim removed 5 bases at V and 1 base at J, leaving 7 bases unmatched. The CDR3 DNA is TGTGCCAGCAGCCAATCCGGGACAGAGAACACTGAAGCTTTCTTT. It encodes CASSQSGTENTEAFF.

The gene calls are TRBV6-1 and TRBJ1-5; D possibly corresponds to TRBD1 (6 bases). V lost 4 bases to trimming and J lost 7 bases, with 11 bases between them. CDR1 is MNHNS, CDR2 SASEGT, per germline. This CDR3 region has 13 residues. The CDR3 DNA reads TGTGCCAGCAGTGCAGGGACAAGCCAGCCCCAGCATTTT. Residues: CASSAGTSQPQHF.

The chain's CDR3 is CASSVAQRGTEAFF. The CDR3 DNA sequence: TGTGCCAGCAGCGTAGCTCAGCGGGGCACTGAAGCTTTCTTT. The chain recombines TRBV9 with TRBJ1-1; no clear D gene. This CDR3 is 14 amino acids long. Trimming stripped 0 bases from V and 4 bases from J, with 10 bases between. Germline loops: CDR1 SGDLS, CDR2 YYNGEE. The whole variable domain, remainder taken from reference TRBV9 and TRBJ1-1, is DSGVTQTPKHLITATGQRVTLRCSPRSGDLSVYWYQQSLDQGLQFLIQYYNGEERAKGNILERFSAQQFPDLHSELNLSSLELGDSALYFCASSVAQRGTEAFFGQGTRLTVV.

Turning to this clone: Its ends do not fully match the called genes, so a read error is possible. The gene calls are TRBV7-2 and TRBJ2-7, with 9 bases matching TRBD1. There are 11 residues in the CDR3. The germline CDR1 and CDR2 sequences are SGHTA and FQGNSA. The DNA for the CDR3 is TGTGCCAGCAGCACCCGGGACAGGGTCCTCTTC. Protein product: CASSTRDRVLF.

This clone appeared a single time. The chain recombines TRBV6-4 with TRBJ2-2; 11 nucleotides match TRBD1. The germline V gene encodes CDR1 MRHNA and CDR2 SNTAGT. The V segment lost 0 bases and the J segment 6 bases; nucleotides outside the gene matches: 3. The CDR3 extends over 16 amino acids. The CDR3 DNA reads as TGTGCCAGCAGTGACTCAAGGACAGGGGGCCCCGGGGAGCTGTTTTTT. As protein: CASSDSRTGGPGELFF.